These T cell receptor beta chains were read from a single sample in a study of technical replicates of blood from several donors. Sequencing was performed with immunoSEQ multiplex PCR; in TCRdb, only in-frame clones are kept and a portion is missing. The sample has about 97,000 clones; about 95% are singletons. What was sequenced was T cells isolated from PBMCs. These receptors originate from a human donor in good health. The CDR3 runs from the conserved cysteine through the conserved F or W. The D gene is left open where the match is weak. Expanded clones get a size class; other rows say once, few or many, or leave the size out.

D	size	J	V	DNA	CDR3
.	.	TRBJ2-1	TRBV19	TGTGCCAGTAGTACAGGACTATTATACAATGAGCAGTTCTTC	CASSTGLLYNEQFF
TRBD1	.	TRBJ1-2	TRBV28	TGTGCCAGCAGCTATCTGACAGGGGTAGGCCTTTTGGACGGCTACACCTTC	CASSYLTGVGLLDGYTF
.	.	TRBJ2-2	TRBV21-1	TGTGCCAGCTACGCGGGGACCGGGGAGCTGTTTTTT	CASYAGTGELFF
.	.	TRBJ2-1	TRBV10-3	TGTGCCATCAAGTCGGGTAGACAGCCCCTCTCCTACAATGAGCAGTTCTTC	CAIKSGRQPLSYNEQFF
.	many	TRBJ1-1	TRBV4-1	TGCGCCAGCAGCCAAGATCCTAATTGGGGCGGCACTGAAGCTTTCTTT	CASSQDPNWGGTEAFF
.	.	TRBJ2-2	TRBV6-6	TGTGCCAGCAGTTACTTCCCAAAAACCGGGGAGCTGTTTTTT	CASSYFPKTGELFF
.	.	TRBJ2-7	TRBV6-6	TGTGCCAGCAGGTCGGGACTTACCTACGAGCAGTACTTC	CASRSGLTYEQYF
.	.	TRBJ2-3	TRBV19	TGTGCCAGTGCGGCGGAAGGGGCAGATACGCAGTATTTT	CASAAEGADTQYF
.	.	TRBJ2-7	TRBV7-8	TGTGCCAGCAGCCCCGAGTTCTCCAACGAGCAGTACTTC	CASSPEFSNEQYF
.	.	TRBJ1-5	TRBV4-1	TGCGCCAGCAGCCAAGGGCACCTCAATCAGCCCCAGCATTTT	CASSQGHLNQPQHF
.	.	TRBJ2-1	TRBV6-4	TGTGCCAGCAGTTCCGACAGGAGCTCCTACAATGAGCAGTTCTTC	CASSSDRSSYNEQFF
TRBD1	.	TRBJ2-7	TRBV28	TGTGCCAGCAGCCCCGGGACAGATATTTACGAGCAGTACTTC	CASSPGTDIYEQYF
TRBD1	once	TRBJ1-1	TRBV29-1	TGCAGCGTTGATGCGGGAGGGACAGCGAGAGCTGAAGCTTTCTTT	CSVDAGGTARAEAFF
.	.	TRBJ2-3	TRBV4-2	TGTGCCAGCAGCCAACCCCCAGGGGATCCAGATACGCAGTATTTT	CASSQPPGDPDTQYF
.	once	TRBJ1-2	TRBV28	TGTGCCAGCAGTTTTGCAGGGGTTGACTATGGCTACACCTTC	CASSFAGVDYGYTF
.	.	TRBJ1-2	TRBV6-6	TGTGCCAGCAGTCATCGCGTCGGCTACACCTTC	CASSHRVGYTF
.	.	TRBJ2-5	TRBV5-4	TGTGCCAGCAGCTTGGCCAGGGTCGGGGAGACCCAGTACTTC	CASSLARVGETQYF
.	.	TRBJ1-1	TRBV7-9	TGTGCCAGCAGTCACAGTGGAGGGACTGAAGCTTTCTTT	CASSHSGGTEAFF
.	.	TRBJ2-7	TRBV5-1	TGCGCCAGCAGCCCTGGACAGCCTTACGAGCAGTACTTC	CASSPGQPYEQYF
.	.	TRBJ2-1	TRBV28	TGTGCCAGCAGTTTAGGCCAAAGCTCCTACAATGAGCAGTTCTTC	CASSLGQSSYNEQFF
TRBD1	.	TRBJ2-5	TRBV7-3	TGTGCCAGCAGCTTAGGACCGACAGGGCGCGAGACCCAGTACTTC	CASSLGPTGRETQYF
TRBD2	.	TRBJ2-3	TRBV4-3	TGCGCCAGCAGCCAAGAGCCCGGACTAGCGGGGGGGGATACGCAGTATTTT	CASSQEPGLAGGDTQYF
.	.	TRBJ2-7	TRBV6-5	TGTGCCAGCAGTTACTCCATCTCAGGGGTGGGTTACGAGCAGTACTTC	CASSYSISGVGYEQYF
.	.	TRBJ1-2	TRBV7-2	TGTGCCAGCAGCTTAGCGACAGGTCTCCCTATTTTACACTATGGCTACACCTTC	CASSLATGLPILHYGYTF
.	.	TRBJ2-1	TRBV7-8	TGTGCCAGCAGTGCGAGCGGGAATGAGCAGTTCTTC	CASSASGNEQFF
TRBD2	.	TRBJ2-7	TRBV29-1	TGCAGCGTTGAGGAGCGGGAGGCTTCCTACGAGCAGTACTTC	CSVEEREASYEQYF
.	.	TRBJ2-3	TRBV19	TGTGCCAGTAAGGGACTTCTCACAGATACGCAGTATTTT	CASKGLLTDTQYF
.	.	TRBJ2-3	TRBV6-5	TGTGCCAGCAGTGGCGGGTCCAATACGCAGTATTTT	CASSGGSNTQYF